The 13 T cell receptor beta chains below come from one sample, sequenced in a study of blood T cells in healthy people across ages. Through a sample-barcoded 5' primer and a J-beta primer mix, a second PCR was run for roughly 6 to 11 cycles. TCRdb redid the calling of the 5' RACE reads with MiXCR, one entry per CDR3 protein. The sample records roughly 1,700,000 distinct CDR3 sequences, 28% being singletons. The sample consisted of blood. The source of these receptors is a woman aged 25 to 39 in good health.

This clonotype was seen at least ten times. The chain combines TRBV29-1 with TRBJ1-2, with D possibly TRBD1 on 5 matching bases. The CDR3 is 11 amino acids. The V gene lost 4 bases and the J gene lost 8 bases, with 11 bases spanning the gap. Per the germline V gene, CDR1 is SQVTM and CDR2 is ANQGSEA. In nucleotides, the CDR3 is TGCAGCGTTGCGGGGGTTGGGGGCTACACCTTC. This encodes CSVAGVGGYTF.

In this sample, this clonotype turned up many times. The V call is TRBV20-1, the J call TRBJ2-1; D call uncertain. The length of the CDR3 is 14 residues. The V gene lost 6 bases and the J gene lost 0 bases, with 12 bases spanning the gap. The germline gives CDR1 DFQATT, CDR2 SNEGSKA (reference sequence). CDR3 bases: TGCAGTGCCTTGACCACCCGCTCCTACAATGAGCAGTTCTTC. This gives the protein CSALTTRSYNEQFF.

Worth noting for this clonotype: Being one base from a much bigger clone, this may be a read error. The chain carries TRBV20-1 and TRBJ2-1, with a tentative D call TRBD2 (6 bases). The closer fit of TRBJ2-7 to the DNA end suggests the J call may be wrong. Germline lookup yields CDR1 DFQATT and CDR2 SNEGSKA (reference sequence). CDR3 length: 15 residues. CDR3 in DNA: TGCAGTGCTACCGACGTGTGGAGGGCCTTCTACGAGCAGTACTTC. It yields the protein CSATDVWRAFYEQYF.

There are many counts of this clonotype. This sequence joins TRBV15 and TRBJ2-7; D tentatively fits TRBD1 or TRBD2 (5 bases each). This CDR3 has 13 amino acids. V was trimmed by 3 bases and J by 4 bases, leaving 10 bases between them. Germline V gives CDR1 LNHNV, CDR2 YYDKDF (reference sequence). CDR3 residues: CATSRGPAYEQYF. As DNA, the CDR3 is TGTGCCACCAGCAGGGGACCCGCTTACGAGCAGTACTTC. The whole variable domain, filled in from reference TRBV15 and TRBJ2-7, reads DAMVIQNPRYQVTQFGKPVTLSCSQTLNHNVMYWYQQKSSQAPKLLFHYYDKDFNNEADTPDNFQSRRPNTSFCFLDIRSPGLGDTAMYLCATSRGPAYEQYFGPGTRLTVT.

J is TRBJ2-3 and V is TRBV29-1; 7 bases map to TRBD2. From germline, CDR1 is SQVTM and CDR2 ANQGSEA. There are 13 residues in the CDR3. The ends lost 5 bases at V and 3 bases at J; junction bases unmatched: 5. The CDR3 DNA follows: TGCAGCGTTACGGGACTACGAACAGATACGCAGTATTTT. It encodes CSVTGLRTDTQYF.

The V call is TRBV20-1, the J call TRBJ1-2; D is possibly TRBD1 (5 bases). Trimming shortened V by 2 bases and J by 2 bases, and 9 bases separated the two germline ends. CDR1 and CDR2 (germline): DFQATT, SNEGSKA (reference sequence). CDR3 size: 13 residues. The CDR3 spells CSARPQENYGYTF. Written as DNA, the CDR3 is TGCAGTGCTAGACCACAGGAGAACTATGGCTACACCTTC.

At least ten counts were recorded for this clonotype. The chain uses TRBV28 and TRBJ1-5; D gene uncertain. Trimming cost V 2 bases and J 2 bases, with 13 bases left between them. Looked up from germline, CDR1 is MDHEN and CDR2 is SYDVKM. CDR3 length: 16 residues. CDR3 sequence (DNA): TGTGCCAGCAGTTTAATCGGCCCGATGGGCAATCAGCCCCAGCATTTT. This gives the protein CASSLIGPMGNQPQHF.

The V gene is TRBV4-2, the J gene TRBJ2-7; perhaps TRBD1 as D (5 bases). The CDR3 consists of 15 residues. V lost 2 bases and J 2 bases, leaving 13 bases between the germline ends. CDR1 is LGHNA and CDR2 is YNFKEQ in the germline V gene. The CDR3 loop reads CASSQNRRSPYEQYF. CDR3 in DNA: TGTGCCAGCAGCCAAAACAGGAGAAGTCCCTACGAGCAGTACTTC.

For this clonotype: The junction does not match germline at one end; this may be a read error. The DNA for the CDR3 is TGTGCCAGCTCCCTCGCGACAGGAGCGGTGAATACTGAAGCTTTCTTT. Protein product: CASSLATGAVNTEAFF. The genes are TRBV18 and TRBJ1-1; tentatively, D is TRBD1 (6 bases). The CDR3 consists of 16 residues. Germline V gene lookup returns CDR1 KGHSH and CDR2 LQKENI.

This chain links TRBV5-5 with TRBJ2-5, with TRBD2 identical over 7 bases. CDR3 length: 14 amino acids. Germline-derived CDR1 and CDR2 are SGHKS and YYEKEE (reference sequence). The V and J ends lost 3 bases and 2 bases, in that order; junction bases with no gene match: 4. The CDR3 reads CASSWDYSQETQYF. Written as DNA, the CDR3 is TGTGCCAGCAGCTGGGACTACTCTCAAGAGACCCAGTACTTC.

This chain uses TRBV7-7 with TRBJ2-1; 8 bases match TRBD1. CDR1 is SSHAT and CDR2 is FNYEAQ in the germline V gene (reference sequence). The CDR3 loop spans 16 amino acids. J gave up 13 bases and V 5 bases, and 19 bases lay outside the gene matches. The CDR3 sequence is CASSRTSAGGLETQFF. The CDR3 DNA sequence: TGTGCCAGCAGCCGTACTTCGGCAGGGGGCTTAGAGACCCAGTTCTTC.

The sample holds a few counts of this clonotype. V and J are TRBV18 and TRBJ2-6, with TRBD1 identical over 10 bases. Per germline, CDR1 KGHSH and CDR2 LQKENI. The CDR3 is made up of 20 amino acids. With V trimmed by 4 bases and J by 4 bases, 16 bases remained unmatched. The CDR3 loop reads CASSRQGALSPLGGANVLTF. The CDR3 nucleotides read TGTGCCAGCTCACGACAGGGGGCGCTTTCCCCTCTGGGGGGGGCCAACGTCCTGACTTTC. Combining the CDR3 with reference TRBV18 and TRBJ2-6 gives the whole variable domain NAGVMQNPRHLVRRRGQEARLRCSPMKGHSHVYWYRQLPEEGLKFMVYLQKENIIDESGMPKERFSAEFPKEGPSILRIQQVVRGDSAAYFCASSRQGALSPLGGANVLTFGAGSRLTVL.

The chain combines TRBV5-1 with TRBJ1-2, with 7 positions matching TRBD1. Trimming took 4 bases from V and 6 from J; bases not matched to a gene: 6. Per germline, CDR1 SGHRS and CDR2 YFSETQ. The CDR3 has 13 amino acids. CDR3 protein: CASSRDSDHGYTF. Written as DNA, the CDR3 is TGCGCCAGCAGCCGGGACAGCGACCATGGCTACACCTTC.